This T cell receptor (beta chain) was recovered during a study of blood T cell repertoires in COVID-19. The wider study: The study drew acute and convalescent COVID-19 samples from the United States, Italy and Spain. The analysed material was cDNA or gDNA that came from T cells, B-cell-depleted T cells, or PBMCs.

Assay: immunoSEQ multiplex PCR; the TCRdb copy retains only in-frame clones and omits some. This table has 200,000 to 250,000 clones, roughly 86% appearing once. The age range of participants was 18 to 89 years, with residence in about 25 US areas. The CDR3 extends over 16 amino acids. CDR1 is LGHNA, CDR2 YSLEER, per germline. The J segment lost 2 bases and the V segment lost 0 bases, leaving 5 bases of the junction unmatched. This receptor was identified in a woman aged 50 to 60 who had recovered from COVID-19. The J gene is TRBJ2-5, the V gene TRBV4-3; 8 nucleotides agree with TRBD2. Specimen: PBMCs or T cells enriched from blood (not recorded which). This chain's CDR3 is CASSQELRGAQETQYF. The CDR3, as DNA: TGCGCCAGCAGCCAAGAACTGCGGGGGGCTCAAGAGACCCAGTACTTC.